This record covers a single TCR beta chain. This entry comes from a study of blood T cell repertoires in COVID-19. About the research overall: COVID-19 samples from acute and convalescent phases originated in the United States, Italy and Spain. In each case, the material was cDNA or gDNA derived from T cells, B-cell-depleted T cells, or PBMCs.

The ends were cut back, 2 bases at V and 4 bases at J, with 7 bases in the middle. Germline assignment: CDR1 SGDLS and CDR2 YYNGEE. The CDR3 totals 13 residues. Methods used by the authors: Estimation of nucleated cell counts relied on the amplification of reference gene primers. Data came from immunoSEQ multiplex PCR; TCRdb stores just in-frame clones and leaves some out. That table gives V, J and clone size, and the DNA gave D and trimming. The sample includes almost 55,000 clones, less than 90% of them seen just once. The V gene is TRBV9, the J gene TRBJ1-5, with no clear D. This TCR was sampled from a human donor in a cohort sampled during active COVID-19. The specimen was peripheral blood. In DNA form, the CDR3 reads TGTGCCAGCAGCGTCCAGGAAAATCAGCCCCAGCATTTT. Protein product: CASSVQENQPQHF. The variable domain in full, completed from reference TRBV9 and TRBJ1-5, reads DSGVTQTPKHLITATGQRVTLRCSPRSGDLSVYWYQQSLDQGLQFLIQYYNGEERAKGNILERFSAQQFPDLHSELNLSSLELGDSALYFCASSVQENQPQHFGDGTRLSIL.